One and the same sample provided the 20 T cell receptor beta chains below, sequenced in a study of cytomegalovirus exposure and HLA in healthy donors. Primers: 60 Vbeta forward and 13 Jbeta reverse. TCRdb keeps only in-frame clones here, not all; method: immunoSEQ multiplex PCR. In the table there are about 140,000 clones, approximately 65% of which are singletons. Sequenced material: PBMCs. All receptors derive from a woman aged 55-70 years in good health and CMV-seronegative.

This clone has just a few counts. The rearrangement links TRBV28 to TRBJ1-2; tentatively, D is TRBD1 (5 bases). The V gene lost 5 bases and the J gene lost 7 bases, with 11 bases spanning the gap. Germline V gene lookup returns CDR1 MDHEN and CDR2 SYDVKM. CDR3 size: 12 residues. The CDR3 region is CASSSRVGGYTF. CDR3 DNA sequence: TGTGCCAGCAGTAGCAGGGTGGGTGGCTACACCTTC.

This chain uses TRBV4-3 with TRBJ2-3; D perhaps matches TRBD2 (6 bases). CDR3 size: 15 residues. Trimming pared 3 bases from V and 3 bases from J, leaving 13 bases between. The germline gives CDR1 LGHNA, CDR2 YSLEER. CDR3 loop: CASSQRGAGTDTQYF. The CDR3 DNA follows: TGCGCCAGCAGCCAGCGGGGCGCTGGAACAGATACGCAGTATTTT.

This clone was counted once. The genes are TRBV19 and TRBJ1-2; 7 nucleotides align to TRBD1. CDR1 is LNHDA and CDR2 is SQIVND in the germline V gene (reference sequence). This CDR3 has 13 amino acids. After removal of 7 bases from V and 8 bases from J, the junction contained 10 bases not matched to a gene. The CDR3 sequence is CASTPTGTQGYTF. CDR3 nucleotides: TGTGCCAGTACTCCGACAGGGACACAAGGCTACACCTTC.

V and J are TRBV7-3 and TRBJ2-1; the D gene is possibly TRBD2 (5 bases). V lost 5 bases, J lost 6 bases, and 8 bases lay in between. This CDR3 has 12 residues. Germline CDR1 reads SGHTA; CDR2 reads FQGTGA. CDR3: CASSMSGNEQFF. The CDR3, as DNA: TGTGCCAGCAGCATGAGCGGCAATGAGCAGTTCTTC.

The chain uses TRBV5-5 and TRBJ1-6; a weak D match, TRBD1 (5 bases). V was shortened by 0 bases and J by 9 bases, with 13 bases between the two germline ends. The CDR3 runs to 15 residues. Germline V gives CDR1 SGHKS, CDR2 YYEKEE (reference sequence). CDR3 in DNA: TGTGCCAGCAGCTTGGGGTGGCAGGGCAGTTCACCCCTCCACTTT. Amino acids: CASSLGWQGSSPLHF.

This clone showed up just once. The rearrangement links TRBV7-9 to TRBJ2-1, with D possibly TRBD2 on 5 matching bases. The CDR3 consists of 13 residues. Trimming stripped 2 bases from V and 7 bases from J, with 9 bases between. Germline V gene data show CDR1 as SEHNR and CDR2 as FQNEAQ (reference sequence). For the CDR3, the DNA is TGTGCCAGCAGCTTAAAACGCGGGAATGAGCAGTTCTTC. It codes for CASSLKRGNEQFF.

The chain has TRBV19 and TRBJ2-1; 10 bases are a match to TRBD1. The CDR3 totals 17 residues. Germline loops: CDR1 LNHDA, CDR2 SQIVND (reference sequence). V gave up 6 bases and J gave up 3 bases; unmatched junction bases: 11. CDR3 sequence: CASSIYPGQGFYNEQFF. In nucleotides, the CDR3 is TGTGCCAGTAGCATATACCCGGGACAGGGGTTCTACAATGAGCAGTTCTTC.

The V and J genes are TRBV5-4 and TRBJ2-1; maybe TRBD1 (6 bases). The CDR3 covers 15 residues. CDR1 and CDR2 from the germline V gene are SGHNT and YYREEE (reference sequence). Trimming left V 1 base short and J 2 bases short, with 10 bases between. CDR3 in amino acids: CASSLTGTPYNEQFF. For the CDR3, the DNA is TGTGCCAGCAGCTTGACAGGGACCCCCTACAATGAGCAGTTCTTC.

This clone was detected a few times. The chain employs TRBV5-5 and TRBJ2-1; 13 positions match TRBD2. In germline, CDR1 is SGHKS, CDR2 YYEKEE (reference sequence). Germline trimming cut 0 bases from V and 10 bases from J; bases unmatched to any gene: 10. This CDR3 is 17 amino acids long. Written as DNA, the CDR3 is TGTGCCAGCAGCTTGGGGACTAGCGGGGGCCTGGGTACGGAGCAGTTCTTC. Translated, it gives CASSLGTSGGLGTEQFF.

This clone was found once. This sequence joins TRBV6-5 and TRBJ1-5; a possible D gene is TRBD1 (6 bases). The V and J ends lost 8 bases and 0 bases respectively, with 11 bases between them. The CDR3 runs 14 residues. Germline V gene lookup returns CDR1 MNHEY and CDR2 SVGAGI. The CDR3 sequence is CASRDTNSNQPQHF. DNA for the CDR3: TGTGCCAGCCGGGACACCAATAGCAATCAGCCCCAGCATTTT.

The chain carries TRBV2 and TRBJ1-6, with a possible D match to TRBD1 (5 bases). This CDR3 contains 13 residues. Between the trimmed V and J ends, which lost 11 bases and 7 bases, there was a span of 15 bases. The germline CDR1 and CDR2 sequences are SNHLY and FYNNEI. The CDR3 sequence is CAGRGLRNSPLHF. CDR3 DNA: TGTGCCGGGAGGGGACTTAGGAATTCACCCCTCCACTTT.

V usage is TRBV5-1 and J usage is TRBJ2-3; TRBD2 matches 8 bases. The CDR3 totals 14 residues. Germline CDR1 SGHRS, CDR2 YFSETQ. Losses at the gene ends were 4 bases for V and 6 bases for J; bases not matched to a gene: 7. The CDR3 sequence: CASSPTGGYDTQYF. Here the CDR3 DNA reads TGCGCCAGCAGCCCTACGGGAGGGTATGATACGCAGTATTTT.

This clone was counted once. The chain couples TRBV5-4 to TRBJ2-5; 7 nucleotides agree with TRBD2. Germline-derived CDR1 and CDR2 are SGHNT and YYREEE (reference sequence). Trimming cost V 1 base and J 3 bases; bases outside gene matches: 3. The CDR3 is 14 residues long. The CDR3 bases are TGTGCCAGCAGCTTGCCGGGGGGTGAAGAGACCCAGTACTTC. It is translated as CASSLPGGEETQYF.

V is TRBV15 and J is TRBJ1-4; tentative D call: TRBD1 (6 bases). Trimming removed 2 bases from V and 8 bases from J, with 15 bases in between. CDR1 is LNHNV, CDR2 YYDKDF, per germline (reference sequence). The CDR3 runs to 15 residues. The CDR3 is CATSRSTGLGEKLFF. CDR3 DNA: TGTGCCACCAGCAGATCGACAGGTCTAGGGGAAAAACTGTTTTTT.

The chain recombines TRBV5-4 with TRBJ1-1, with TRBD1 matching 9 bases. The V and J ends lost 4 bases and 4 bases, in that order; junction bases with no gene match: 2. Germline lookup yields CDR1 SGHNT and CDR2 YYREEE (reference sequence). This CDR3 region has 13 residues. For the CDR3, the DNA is TGTGCCAGCAGCCGACAGGGGGGCACTGAAGCTTTCTTT. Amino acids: CASSRQGGTEAFF.

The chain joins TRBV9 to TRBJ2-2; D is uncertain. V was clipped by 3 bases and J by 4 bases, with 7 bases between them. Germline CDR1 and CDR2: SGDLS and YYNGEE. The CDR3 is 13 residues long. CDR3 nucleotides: TGTGCCAGCAGCGCCGAGATCACCGGGGAGCTGTTTTTT. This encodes CASSAEITGELFF.

CDR3 nucleotides: TGTGCCAGCAGTTCGACAGGGGGCAGAAACACCATATATTTT. Its protein product is CASSSTGGRNTIYF. J is TRBJ1-3 and V is TRBV5-6; 10 bases match TRBD1. V shed 5 bases and J 5 bases; nucleotides not matched to a gene: 4. The CDR3 totals 14 residues. Germline CDR1 and CDR2: SGHDT and YYEEEE.

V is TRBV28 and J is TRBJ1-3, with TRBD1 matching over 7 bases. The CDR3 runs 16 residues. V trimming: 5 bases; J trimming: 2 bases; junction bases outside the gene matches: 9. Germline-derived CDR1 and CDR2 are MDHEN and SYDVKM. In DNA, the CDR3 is TGTGCCAGCAGTCCCCGACAGGGAGGTGCTGGAAACACCATATATTTT. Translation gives CASSPRQGGAGNTIYF.

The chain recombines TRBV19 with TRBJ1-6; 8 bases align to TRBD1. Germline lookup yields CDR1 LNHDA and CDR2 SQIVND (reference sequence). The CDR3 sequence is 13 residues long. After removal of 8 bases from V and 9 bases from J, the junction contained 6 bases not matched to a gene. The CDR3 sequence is CASDRGAGSPLHF. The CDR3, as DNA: TGTGCCAGTGACAGGGGAGCTGGTTCACCCCTCCACTTT. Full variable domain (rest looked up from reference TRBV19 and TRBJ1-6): DGGITQSPKYLFRKEGQNVTLSCEQNLNHDAMYWYRQDPGQGLRLIYYSQIVNDFQKGDIAEGYSVSREKKESFPLTVTSAQKNPTAFYLCASDRGAGSPLHFGNGTRLTVT.

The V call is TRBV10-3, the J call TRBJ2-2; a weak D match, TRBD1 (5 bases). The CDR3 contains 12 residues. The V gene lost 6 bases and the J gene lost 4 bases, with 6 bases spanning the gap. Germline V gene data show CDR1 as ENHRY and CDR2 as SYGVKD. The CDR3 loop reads CAISTGTGELFF. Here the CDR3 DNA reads TGTGCCATCAGCACAGGCACCGGGGAGCTGTTTTTT.